The 6 T cell receptor beta chains given below trace back to one sample, sequenced in a study of CD8+ T cells in alopecia areata. Following RNA extraction, reverse transcription yielded cDNA that acted as the sequencing template. Profiling relied on immunoSEQ multiplex PCR, and the TCRdb table lists in-frame clones only, not all of them. Counted here are 100,000 to 150,000 clones, approximately 59% occurring once; the ten biggest clones make up just under 30%. As for treatment: oral pan-JAK inhibitor, 5-10 mg twice daily. The source material was CD8+ T cells sorted from blood, sampled at week 4, from a patient treated with tofacitinib. These receptors all stem from a human donor with alopecia areata.

V is TRBV13 and J is TRBJ1-6; 7 positions agree with TRBD1. The CDR3 totals 16 residues. Germline-derived CDR1 and CDR2 are PRHDT and FYEKMQ (reference sequence). The trim removed 4 bases at V and 6 bases at J, leaving 9 bases unmatched. CDR3 in DNA: TGTGCCAGCAGCTCAGGGATGGGGGACAGTAATTCACCCCTCCACTTT. Translating it yields CASSSGMGDSNSPLHF.

V gene TRBV15 combines with J gene TRBJ2-1; tentative D call: TRBD2 (6 bases). The CDR3 runs 14 residues. Germline V lookup: CDR1 LNHNV, CDR2 YYDKDF (reference sequence). Trimming removed 1 base from V and 5 bases from J, with 9 bases in between. CDR3 region: CATSRGGGDNEQFF. DNA for the CDR3: TGTGCCACCAGCAGAGGGGGAGGAGACAATGAGCAGTTCTTC.

The chain carries TRBV2 and TRBJ1-1; D remains ambiguous. Looked up from germline, CDR1 is SNHLY and CDR2 is FYNNEI. The V gene lost 4 bases and the J gene lost 1 base, with 7 bases spanning the gap. There are 13 residues in the CDR3. The chain's CDR3 is CASSGAPNTEAFF. CDR3 DNA: TGTGCCAGCAGTGGGGCCCCGAACACTGAAGCTTTCTTT. The full variable domain, rest sourced from reference TRBV2 and TRBJ1-1, is EPEVTQTPSHQVTQMGQEVILRCVPISNHLYFYWYRQILGQKVEFLVSFYNNEISEKSEIFDDQFSVERPDGSNFTLKIRSTKLEDSAMYFCASSGAPNTEAFFGQGTRLTVV.

The chain couples TRBV19 to TRBJ2-1, with D maybe TRBD2 (5 bases). The CDR3 has 14 amino acids. V lost 6 bases and J lost 4, with 13 bases in between. Germline V gives CDR1 LNHDA, CDR2 SQIVND (reference sequence). The CDR3 protein is CASSPTGVYNEQFF. In nucleotides, the CDR3 is TGTGCCAGTAGCCCCACCGGGGTGTACAATGAGCAGTTCTTC.

Notes on this clone: The same CDR3 also results from other DNA sequences found in this sample. This chain uses TRBV29-1 with TRBJ2-1; D remains ambiguous. Germline values: CDR1 SQVTM, CDR2 ANQGSEA. This CDR3 comprises 10 residues. Trimming removed 1 base at V and 6 bases at J, with 1 base between. In nucleotides, the CDR3 is TGCAGCGTTGAAGTCAATGAGCAGTTCTTC. It yields the protein CSVEVNEQFF.

The chain joins TRBV5-1 to TRBJ1-2; the D gene is possibly TRBD1 (5 bases). The length of the CDR3 is 14 residues. V lost 4 bases to trimming and J lost 2 bases, with 12 bases between them. Looked up from germline, CDR1 is SGHRS and CDR2 is YFSETQ. CDR3 nucleotide sequence: TGCGCCAGCAGCGACTCGACAGAGAACTATGGCTACACCTTC. Translation gives CASSDSTENYGYTF.